This record covers a single TCR beta chain. What it binds is not known. The data were obtained in a study of siplizumab effects on memory and regulatory T cells. Study-level findings and limits: In siplizumab cultures, the suppressive function of proliferating Tregs remained unconfirmed.

Trimming took off 3 bases at V and 6 bases at J, with 20 bases between the two ends. Germline loops: CDR1 KGHSH, CDR2 LQKENI. The CDR3 has 16 residues. Data came from immunoSEQ multiplex PCR; TCRdb stores just in-frame clones and leaves some out. This sample has 87,000 or so clones, with 85% to 95% found just once. The gene calls are TRBV18 and TRBJ1-1; no firm D call. The TCR originated in a human donor in good health. The specimen was non-Treg CD4+ T cells sorted from blood. The CDR3 loop reads CASSPKPNGGSAEAFF. CDR3 nucleotides: TGTGCCAGCTCACCCAAACCAAACGGCGGGTCGGCTGAAGCTTTCTTT. The variable domain in full, with the rest retrieved from reference TRBV18 and TRBJ1-1, is NAGVMQNPRHLVRRRGQEARLRCSPMKGHSHVYWYRQLPEEGLKFMVYLQKENIIDESGMPKERFSAEFPKEGPSILRIQQVVRGDSAAYFCASSPKPNGGSAEAFFGQGTRLTVV.